A single sample gave rise to the 16 T cell receptor beta chains below, sequenced in a study of cytomegalovirus exposure and HLA in healthy donors. The PCR used 60 Vbeta and 13 Jbeta primers. Profiling relied on immunoSEQ multiplex PCR, and the TCRdb table lists in-frame clones only, not all of them. The top ten clones hold 1.5% to 2.5% of a sample with roughly 250,000 clones, 80% to 90% of them seen once. The sequencing sample was made of PBMCs. Source of these receptors: a woman aged 40 to 50 in good health and CMV-seropositive.

This clone has just a few counts. CDR3 in DNA: TGTGCCAGCAACTGGGGCAGGGGAACCGTCACAGATACGCAGTATTTT. It is translated as CASNWGRGTVTDTQYF. The J gene is TRBJ2-3, the V gene TRBV2, with TRBD1 as a possible D gene (6 bases). CDR3 length: 16 residues. Germline V gene lookup returns CDR1 SNHLY and CDR2 FYNNEI. The V end lost 7 bases, the J end lost 2 bases, and 19 bases lay between the germline ends.

The rearrangement uses TRBV23-1 and TRBJ1-1; D is ambiguous. TRBV23-1 is filed as an ORF, its function uncertain. Between the trimmed V and J ends, which lost 1 base and 0 bases, there was a span of 9 bases. The CDR3 length is 15 residues. The CDR3 protein is CASSQFPQMNTEAFF. Here the CDR3 DNA reads TGCGCCAGCAGTCAATTCCCCCAGATGAACACTGAAGCTTTCTTT.

This clone was detected once. The V and J genes are TRBV28 and TRBJ2-7; D is uncertain. The V end lost 4 bases, the J end lost 3 bases, and 16 bases lay between the germline ends. CDR3 length: 15 amino acids. Germline values: CDR1 MDHEN, CDR2 SYDVKM. The CDR3 nucleotides are TGTGCCAGCAGTTCGCGAGCGCCCACCCTCTACGAGCAGTACTTC. As protein: CASSSRAPTLYEQYF.

V gene TRBV20-1 combines with J gene TRBJ2-5, with a tentative D call TRBD2 (5 bases). Trimming stripped 6 bases from V and 5 bases from J, with 10 bases between. This CDR3 comprises 11 residues. Looked up from germline, CDR1 is DFQATT and CDR2 is SNEGSKA (reference sequence). The CDR3 nucleotides are TGCAGTGCCCAGCGAGGGGAGACCCAGTACTTC. Amino acids: CSAQRGETQYF.

In this sample, this clone turned up once. V gene TRBV5-8 combines with J gene TRBJ1-4; no definite D call. The CDR3 extends over 14 amino acids. Between the trimmed V and J ends, which lost 2 bases and 5 bases, there was a span of 10 bases. Germline-derived CDR1 and CDR2 are SGHTS and YDEGEE. In nucleotides, the CDR3 is TGTGCCAGCAGCTTTAGAGGGCTGAATGAAAAACTGTTTTTT. This encodes CASSFRGLNEKLFF.

For the CDR3, the DNA is TGTGCCAGCAGCTTCCCTGGGAGCGGTGCCTACAATGAGCAGTTCTTC. As protein: CASSFPGSGAYNEQFF. The rearrangement joins TRBV7-2 to TRBJ2-1, with D perhaps TRBD2 (5 bases). From germline, CDR1 is SGHTA and CDR2 FQGNSA. Trimming left V 3 bases short and J 2 bases short, with 14 bases between. CDR3 length equals 16 residues. Full variable domain (missing parts from reference TRBV7-2 and TRBJ2-1): GAGVSQSPSNKVTEKGKDVELRCDPISGHTALYWYRQSLGQGLEFLIYFQGNSAPDKSGLPSDRFSAERTGGSVSTLTIQRTQQEDSAVYLCASSFPGSGAYNEQFFGPGTRLTVL.

This sequence joins TRBV9 and TRBJ1-2, with D possibly being TRBD1 (6 bases). V was clipped by 0 bases and J by 5 bases, with 8 bases between them. In germline, CDR1 is SGDLS, CDR2 YYNGEE. The CDR3 extends over 13 amino acids. The CDR3 sequence: CASSVVTGYGYTF. In DNA, the CDR3 is TGTGCCAGCAGCGTAGTTACAGGGTATGGCTACACCTTC.

This clone was seen a handful of times. The chain recombines TRBV5-4 with TRBJ2-7; TRBD1 matches at 7 bases. The germline V gene encodes CDR1 SGHNT and CDR2 YYREEE (reference sequence). The CDR3 contains 14 residues. The trim removed 3 bases at V and 4 bases at J, leaving 7 bases unmatched. For the CDR3, the DNA is TGTGCCAGCAGCTCGGGACAGCCCGTTTACGAGCAGTACTTC. The encoded protein is CASSSGQPVYEQYF.

This clone was recorded only once. The chain employs TRBV9 and TRBJ2-7; TRBD1 matches 8 bases. The V and J ends lost 3 bases and 0 bases, in that order; junction bases with no gene match: 8. This CDR3 has 16 amino acids. Per the germline V gene, CDR1 is SGDLS and CDR2 is YYNGEE. The chain's CDR3 is CASSDPRDRSSYEQYF. Written as DNA, the CDR3 is TGTGCCAGCAGCGATCCCCGGGACAGGAGCTCCTACGAGCAGTACTTC.

This rearrangement joins TRBV19 to TRBJ1-2; possible D gene TRBD1, 6 bases. The CDR3 is made up of 15 amino acids. The germline V and J ends were trimmed by 3 bases and 5 bases, with 16 bases remaining between them. The V gene's germline CDR1 is LNHDA and CDR2 SQIVND (reference sequence). CDR3 residues: CASSIWAGGGYGYTF. The CDR3 DNA follows: TGTGCCAGTAGTATTTGGGCTGGGGGCGGTTATGGCTACACCTTC. The whole variable domain, filled in from reference TRBV19 and TRBJ1-2, reads DGGITQSPKYLFRKEGQNVTLSCEQNLNHDAMYWYRQDPGQGLRLIYYSQIVNDFQKGDIAEGYSVSREKKESFPLTVTSAQKNPTAFYLCASSIWAGGGYGYTFGSGTRLTVV.

The chain is built from TRBV28 and TRBJ2-7; D may be TRBD1 (5 bases). The CDR3 is made up of 11 amino acids. V was pared by 6 bases and J by 4 bases, with 7 bases between. Germline V gene data show CDR1 as MDHEN and CDR2 as SYDVKM. CDR3 DNA sequence: TGTGCCAGCAGACAGGTTTACGAGCAGTACTTC. Amino acids: CASRQVYEQYF. Full variable domain (rest looked up from reference TRBV28 and TRBJ2-7): DVKVTQSSRYLVKRTGEKVFLECVQDMDHENMFWYRQDPGLGLRLIYFSYDVKMKEKGDIPEGYSVSREKKERFSLILESASTNQTSMYLCASRQVYEQYFGPGTRLTVT.

Concerning this clone itself: The same CDR3 also results from other DNA sequences found in this sample. The chain links TRBV7-7 to TRBJ1-1, with D maybe TRBD1 (6 bases). The CDR3 has 13 amino acids. V lost 3 bases and J 2 bases, leaving 7 bases between the germline ends. Germline CDR1 reads SSHAT; CDR2 reads FNYEAQ (reference sequence). The CDR3 sequence is CASSLDRNTEAFF. CDR3 bases: TGTGCCAGCAGCTTGGACAGAAACACTGAAGCTTTCTTT.

The rearrangement joins TRBV18 to TRBJ2-2, with D possibly being TRBD1 (6 bases). The ends were cut back, 3 bases at V and 6 bases at J, with 14 bases in the middle. CDR1 KGHSH and CDR2 LQKENI come from the germline V gene. The CDR3 runs 15 residues. The CDR3 here is CASSPSTGYSGELFF. In DNA, the CDR3 is TGTGCCAGCTCACCTTCGACAGGATACTCCGGGGAGCTGTTTTTT.

V and J are TRBV9 and TRBJ1-5, with TRBD1 matching over 7 bases. This CDR3 has 17 amino acids. With 3 bases clipped from V and 0 bases from J, the junction kept 9 bases outside the gene matches. Germline V CDR1 and CDR2: SGDLS, YYNGEE. CDR3 loop: CASSGRQGRVSNQPQHF. Written as DNA, the CDR3 is TGTGCCAGCAGCGGACGACAGGGACGAGTTAGCAATCAGCCCCAGCATTTT.

The genes are TRBV6-5 and TRBJ2-1, with 7 nucleotides matching TRBD2. Germline lookup yields CDR1 MNHEY and CDR2 SVGAGI. The CDR3 consists of 15 residues. J gave up 7 bases and V 2 bases, and 8 bases lay outside the gene matches. Written as DNA, the CDR3 is TGTGCCAGCAGTTACGACGATGGGAGGGGTAATGAGCAGTTCTTC. Residues: CASSYDDGRGNEQFF.

The chain combines TRBV7-2 with TRBJ1-3; 7 nucleotides line up with TRBD1. This CDR3 spans 13 amino acids. Per germline, CDR1 SGHTA and CDR2 FQGNSA. After removal of 4 bases from V and 5 bases from J, the junction contained 2 bases not matched to a gene. The CDR3 DNA follows: TGTGCCAGCAGCTCGGACAGGCGAAACACCATATATTTT. Amino acids: CASSSDRRNTIYF.